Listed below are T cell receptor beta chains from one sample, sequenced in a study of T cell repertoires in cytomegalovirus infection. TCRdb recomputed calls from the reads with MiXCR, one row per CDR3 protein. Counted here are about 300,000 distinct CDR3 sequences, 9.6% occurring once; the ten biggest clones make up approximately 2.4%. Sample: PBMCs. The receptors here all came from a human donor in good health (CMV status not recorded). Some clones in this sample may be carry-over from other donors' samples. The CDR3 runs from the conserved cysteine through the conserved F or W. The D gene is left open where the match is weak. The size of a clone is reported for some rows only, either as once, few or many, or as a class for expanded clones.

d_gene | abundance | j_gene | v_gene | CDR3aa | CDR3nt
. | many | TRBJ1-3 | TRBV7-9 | CASTSQGSGNTIYF | TGTGCCAGCACCTCACAGGGATCTGGAAACACCATATATTTT
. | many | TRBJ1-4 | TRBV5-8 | CASSPGTQDFSTNEKLFF | TGTGCCAGCAGCCCCGGGACACAGGACTTCTCAACTAATGAAAAACTGTTTTTT
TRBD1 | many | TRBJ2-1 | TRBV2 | CASRARGRRMDEQFF | TGTGCCAGCAGAGCCAGGGGGCGAAGAATGGATGAGCAGTTCTTC
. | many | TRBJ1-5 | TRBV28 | CASSSAGPYSNQPQHF | TGTGCCAGCAGTTCGGCAGGCCCTTATAGCAATCAGCCCCAGCATTTT
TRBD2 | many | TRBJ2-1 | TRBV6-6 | CASSYTSGANEQFF | TGTGCCAGCAGTTACACTAGCGGGGCCAATGAGCAGTTCTTC
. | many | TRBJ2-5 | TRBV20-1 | CSASRSDYGETQYF | TGCAGTGCTAGTAGGTCCGACTACGGGGAGACCCAGTACTTC
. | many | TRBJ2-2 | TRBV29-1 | CSVGTRPNTGELFF | TGCAGCGTTGGAACCAGACCGAACACCGGGGAGCTGTTTTTT
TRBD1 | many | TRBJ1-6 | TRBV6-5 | CASSLWTGGINSPLHF | TGTGCCAGCAGCCTTTGGACAGGGGGGATAAATTCACCCCTCCACTTT
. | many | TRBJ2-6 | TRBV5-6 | CASSPIGLEGANVLTF | TGTGCCAGCAGCCCCATTGGGTTGGAGGGGGCCAACGTCCTGACTTTC
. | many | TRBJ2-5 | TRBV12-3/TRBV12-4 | CASSLPGVGYETQYF | TGTGCCAGCAGTTTACCGGGGGTGGGCTATGAGACCCAGTACTTC
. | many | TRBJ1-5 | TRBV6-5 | CASSRSRDNQPQHF | TGTGCCAGCAGTAGGTCCAGGGACAATCAGCCCCAGCATTTT
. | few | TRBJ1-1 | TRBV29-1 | CSVKGNTEAFF | TGCAGCGTCAAGGGGAACACTGAAGCTTTCTTT
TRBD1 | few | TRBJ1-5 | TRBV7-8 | CASSGRGLSNQPQHF | TGTGCCAGCAGTGGAAGGGGGCTTAGCAATCAGCCCCAGCATTTT
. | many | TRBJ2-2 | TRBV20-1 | CSAPGEGPNTGELFF | TGCAGTGCCCCTGGAGAAGGGCCGAACACCGGGGAGCTGTTTTTT
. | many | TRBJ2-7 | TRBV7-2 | CASSPSIRDLEYF | TGTGCCAGCAGCCCGAGTATCCGGGACTTAGAGTACTTC
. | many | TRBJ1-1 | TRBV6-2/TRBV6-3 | CASSSHGREFTEAFF | TGTGCCAGCAGTTCACACGGCAGGGAGTTTACTGAAGCTTTCTTT
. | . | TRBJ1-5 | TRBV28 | CASSLTRPGKPQHF | TGTGCCAGCAGTTTGACGCGGCCAGGGAAGCCCCAGCATTTT
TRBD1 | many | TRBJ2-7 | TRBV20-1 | CSAREDRGLYHEQYF | TGCAGTGCTAGAGAAGACAGGGGGCTCTATCACGAGCAGTACTTC
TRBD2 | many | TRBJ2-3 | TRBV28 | CASSSGGTQYF | TGTGCCAGCAGTTCGGGGGGGACGCAGTATTTT
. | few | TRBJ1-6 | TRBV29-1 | CSVEEGPNSPLHF | TGCAGCGTTGAAGAGGGACCAAATTCACCCCTCCACTTT
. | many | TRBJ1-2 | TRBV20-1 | CSATFLGGYTF | TGCAGTGCTACCTTCCTTGGTGGCTACACCTTC
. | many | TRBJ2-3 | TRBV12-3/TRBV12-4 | CASRPGQVTDTQYF | TGTGCCAGCAGGCCGGGACAAGTAACAGATACGCAGTATTTT
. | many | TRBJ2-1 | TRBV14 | CASSPIGAAYNEQFF | TGTGCCAGCAGCCCCATTGGAGCAGCCTACAATGAGCAGTTCTTC
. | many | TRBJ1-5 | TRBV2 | CASSDPFRTGNNQPQHF | TGTGCCAGCAGTGATCCCTTTAGAACCGGGAACAATCAGCCCCAGCATTTT
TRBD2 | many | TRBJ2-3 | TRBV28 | CASSPRWKRGPRDTQYF | TGTGCCAGCAGTCCCCGGTGGAAGCGGGGGCCACGGGATACGCAGTATTTT
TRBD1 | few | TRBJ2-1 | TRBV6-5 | CASSYSITGGHNEQFF | TGTGCCAGCAGTTACTCGATAACAGGGGGGCACAATGAGCAGTTCTTC
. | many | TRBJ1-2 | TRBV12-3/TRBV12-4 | CASSLDLGADYGYTF | TGTGCCAGCAGTTTAGACCTCGGCGCCGACTATGGCTACACCTTC
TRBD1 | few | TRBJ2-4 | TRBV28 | CASSLRTGITKNIQYF | TGTGCCAGCAGTTTAAGGACAGGGATCACCAAAAACATTCAGTACTTC
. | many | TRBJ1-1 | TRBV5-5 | CASRLERGRHTEAFF | TGTGCCAGCAGACTGGAGAGGGGAAGGCACACTGAAGCTTTCTTT
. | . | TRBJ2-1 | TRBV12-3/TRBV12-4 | CASSRNEQVF | TGTGCCAGCAGCCGAAATGAGCAGGTCTTC
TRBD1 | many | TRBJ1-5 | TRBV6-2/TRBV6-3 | CASSPWGQGLFQPQHF | TGTGCCAGCAGTCCCTGGGGACAGGGATTATTTCAGCCCCAGCATTTT
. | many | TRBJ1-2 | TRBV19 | CASAPGRTLNYGYTF | TGTGCCTCCGCACCCGGCAGGACATTGAACTATGGCTACACCTTC
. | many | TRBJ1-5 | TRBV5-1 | CASSLGQGGGSNQPQHF | TGCGCCAGCAGCTTGGGGCAGGGTGGAGGGAGCAATCAGCCCCAGCATTTT
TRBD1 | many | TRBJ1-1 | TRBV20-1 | CSARTDRDGTEAFF | TGCAGTGCTAGAACGGACAGGGATGGCACTGAAGCTTTCTTT
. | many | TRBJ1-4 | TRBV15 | CATSRDRAQFNEKLFF | TGTGCCACCAGCAGAGATCGGGCACAATTCAATGAAAAACTGTTTTTT
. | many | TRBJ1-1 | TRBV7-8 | CASSPLATVNMNTEAFF | TGTGCCAGCAGCCCCCTCGCGACAGTAAACATGAACACTGAAGCTTTCTTT
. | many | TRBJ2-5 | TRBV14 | CASSSRMGAPLQETQYF | TGTGCCAGCAGCTCAAGGATGGGGGCCCCCCTCCAAGAGACCCAGTACTTC
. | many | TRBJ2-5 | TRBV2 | CAGGTPLQETQYF | TGTGCCGGCGGGACACCTCTCCAAGAGACCCAGTACTTC
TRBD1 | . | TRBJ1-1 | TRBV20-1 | CSASQTGGDTEAFF | TGCAGTGCTAGCCAGACAGGGGGGGACACTGAAGCTTTCTTT
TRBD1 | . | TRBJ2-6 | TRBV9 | CASSVGQGVGANVLTF | TGTGCCAGCAGCGTCGGACAGGGGGTTGGGGCCAACGTCCTGACTTTC
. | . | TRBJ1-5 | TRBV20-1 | CSAYGPGKQPQHF | TGCAGTGCTTACGGGCCTGGGAAACAGCCCCAGCATTTT
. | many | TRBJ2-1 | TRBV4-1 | CASSQSNEQFF | TGCGCCAGCAGCCAGTCCAATGAGCAGTTCTTC
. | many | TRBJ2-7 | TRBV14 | CASSQGTPYEQYF | TGTGCCAGCAGCCAAGGGACACCTTACGAGCAGTACTTC
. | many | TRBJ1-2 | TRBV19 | CAISGEDGYTF | TGTGCCATATCAGGGGAAGATGGCTACACCTTC
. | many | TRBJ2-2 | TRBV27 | CASSLFSGTLNTGELFF | TGTGCCAGCAGCTTATTTTCCGGGACACTAAACACCGGGGAGCTGTTTTTT
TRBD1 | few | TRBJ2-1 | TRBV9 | CASSVSGQGFGNEQFF | TGTGCCAGCAGCGTCTCGGGACAGGGTTTTGGGAATGAGCAGTTCTTC
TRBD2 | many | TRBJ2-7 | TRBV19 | CASSRSGGTFYEQYF | TGTGCCAGTAGTAGGAGCGGGGGGACTTTCTACGAGCAGTACTTC
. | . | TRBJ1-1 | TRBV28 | CASSLGTPGGAFF | TGTGCCAGCAGTTTGGGCACACCCGGGGGAGCTTTCTTT
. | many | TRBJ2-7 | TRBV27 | CASSLRQASYEQYF | TGTGCCAGCAGTTTACGACAGGCTTCCTACGAGCAGTACTTC
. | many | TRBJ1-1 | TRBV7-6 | CASSPYRGRDTEAFF | TGTGCCAGCAGCCCTTATCGGGGAAGGGACACTGAAGCTTTCTTT
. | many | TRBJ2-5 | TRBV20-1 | CSARGTNRETQYF | TGCAGTGCTAGGGGCACGAACAGAGAGACCCAGTACTTC
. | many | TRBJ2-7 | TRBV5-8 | CASSLKQILSYEQYF | TGTGCCAGCAGCTTGAAACAGATCCTCTCCTACGAGCAGTACTTC
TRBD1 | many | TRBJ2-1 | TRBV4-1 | CASSQAGGGVNNEQFF | TGCGCCAGCAGCCAAGCAGGGGGCGGGGTCAACAATGAGCAGTTCTTC
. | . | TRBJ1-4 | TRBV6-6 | CASRGGADEKLFF | TGTGCCAGCAGGGGCGGGGCAGATGAAAAACTGTTTTTT